This TCR beta chain came from a study of blood T cell repertoires in COVID-19. Study as a whole: Sites across the United States, Italy and Spain contributed samples from acute and convalescent COVID-19.

In germline, CDR1 is KGHSH, CDR2 LQKENI. V gave up 0 bases and J gave up 3 bases, with 5 bases separating them. The CDR3 is 13 residues long. The authors' processing: By means of reference gene primer amplification, nucleated cell counts were estimated. Profiled with immunoSEQ multiplex PCR; TCRdb holds only in-frame clones, not every one. The V and J calls and clone size come from that table; D and trimming were worked out from the DNA. The profile shows 95,000 to 100,000 clones, around 80% of them singletons. The origin of this receptor is a human donor in a cohort sampled during active COVID-19. Sequenced sample: peripheral blood. The chain is built from TRBV18 and TRBJ1-1, with D uncertain. DNA for the CDR3: TGTGCCAGCTCACCACCTGGAGACACTGAAGCTTTCTTT. Translating gives CASSPPGDTEAFF.